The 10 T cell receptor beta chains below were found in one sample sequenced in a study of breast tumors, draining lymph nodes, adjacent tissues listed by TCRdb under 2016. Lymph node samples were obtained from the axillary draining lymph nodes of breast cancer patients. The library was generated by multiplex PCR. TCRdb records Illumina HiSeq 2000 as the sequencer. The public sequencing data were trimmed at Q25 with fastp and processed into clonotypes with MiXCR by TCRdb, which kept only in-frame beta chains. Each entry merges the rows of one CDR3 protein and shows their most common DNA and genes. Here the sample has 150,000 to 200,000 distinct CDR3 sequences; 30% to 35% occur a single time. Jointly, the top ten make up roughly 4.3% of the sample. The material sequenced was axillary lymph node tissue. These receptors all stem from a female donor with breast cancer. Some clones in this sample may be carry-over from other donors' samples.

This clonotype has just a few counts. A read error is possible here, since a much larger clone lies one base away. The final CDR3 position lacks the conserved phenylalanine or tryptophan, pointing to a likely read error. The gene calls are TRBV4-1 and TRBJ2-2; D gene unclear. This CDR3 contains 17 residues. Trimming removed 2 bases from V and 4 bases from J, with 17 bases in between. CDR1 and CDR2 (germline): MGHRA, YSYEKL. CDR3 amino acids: CASSQPTAGRFTGELFS. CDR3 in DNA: TGCGCCAGCAGCCAACCTACCGCTGGGCGGTTCACCGGGGAGCTGTTTTCT.

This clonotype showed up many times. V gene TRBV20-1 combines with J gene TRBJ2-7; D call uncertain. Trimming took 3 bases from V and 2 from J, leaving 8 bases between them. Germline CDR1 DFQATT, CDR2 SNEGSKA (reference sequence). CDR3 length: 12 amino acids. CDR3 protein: CSASSGPYEQYF. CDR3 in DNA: TGCAGTGCTAGCTCCGGACCCTACGAGCAGTACTTC.

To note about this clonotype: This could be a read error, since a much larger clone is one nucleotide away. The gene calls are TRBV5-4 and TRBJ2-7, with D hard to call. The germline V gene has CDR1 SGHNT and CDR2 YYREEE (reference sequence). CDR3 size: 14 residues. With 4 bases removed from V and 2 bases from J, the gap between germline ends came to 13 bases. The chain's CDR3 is CASSTTRNAYEQYF. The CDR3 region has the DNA TGTGCCAGCAGCACCACACGGAACGCCTACGAGCAGTACTTC.

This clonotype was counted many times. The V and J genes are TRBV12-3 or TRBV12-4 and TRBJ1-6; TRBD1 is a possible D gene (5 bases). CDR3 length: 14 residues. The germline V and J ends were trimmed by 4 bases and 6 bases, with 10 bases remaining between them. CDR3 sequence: CASSWTRRNSPLHF. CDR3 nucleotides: TGTGCCAGCAGTTGGACAAGACGTAATTCACCCCTCCACTTT.

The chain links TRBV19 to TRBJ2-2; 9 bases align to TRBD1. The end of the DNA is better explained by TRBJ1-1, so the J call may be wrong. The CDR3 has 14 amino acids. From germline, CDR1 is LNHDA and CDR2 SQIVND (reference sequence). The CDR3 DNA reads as TGTGCCAGTAGTGTGGACAGGGGGAACACTGAAGCTTTCTTT. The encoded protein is CASSVDRGNTEAFF.

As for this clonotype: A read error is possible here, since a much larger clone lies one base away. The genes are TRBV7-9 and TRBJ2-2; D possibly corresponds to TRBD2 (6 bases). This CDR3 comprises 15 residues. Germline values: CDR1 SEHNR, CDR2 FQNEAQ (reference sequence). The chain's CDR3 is CASSTGALNTGGLFF. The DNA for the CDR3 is TGTGCCAGCAGCACTGGGGCTTTAAACACCGGGGGGCTGTTTTTT.

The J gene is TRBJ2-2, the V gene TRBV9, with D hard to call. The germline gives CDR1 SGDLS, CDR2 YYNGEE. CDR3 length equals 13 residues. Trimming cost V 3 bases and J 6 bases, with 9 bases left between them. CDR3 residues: CASSEAIPGELFF. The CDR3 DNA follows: TGTGCCAGCAGCGAAGCCATCCCCGGGGAGCTGTTTTTT.

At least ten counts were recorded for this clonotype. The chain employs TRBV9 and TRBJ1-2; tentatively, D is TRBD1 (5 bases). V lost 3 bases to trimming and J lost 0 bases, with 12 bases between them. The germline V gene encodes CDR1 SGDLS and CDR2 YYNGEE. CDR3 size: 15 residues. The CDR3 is CASSATVYPNYGYTF. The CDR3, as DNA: TGTGCCAGCAGCGCGACAGTTTATCCTAACTATGGCTACACCTTC.

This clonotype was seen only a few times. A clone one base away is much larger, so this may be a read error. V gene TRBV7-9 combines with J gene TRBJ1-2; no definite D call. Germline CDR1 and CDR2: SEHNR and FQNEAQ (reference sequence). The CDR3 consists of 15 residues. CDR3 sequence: CASSPARGLGYGYPF. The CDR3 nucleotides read TGTGCCAGCAGCCCCGCCCGGGGTCTTGGATATGGCTACCCCTTC.

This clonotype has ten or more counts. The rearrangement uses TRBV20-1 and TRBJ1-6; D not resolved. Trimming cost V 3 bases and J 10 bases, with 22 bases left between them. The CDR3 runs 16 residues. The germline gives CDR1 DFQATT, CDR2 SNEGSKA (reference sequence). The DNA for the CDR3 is TGCAGTGCTAGTCGCGATGGGCGCCCAATTATCTCACCCCTCCACTTT. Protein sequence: CSASRDGRPIISPLHF.